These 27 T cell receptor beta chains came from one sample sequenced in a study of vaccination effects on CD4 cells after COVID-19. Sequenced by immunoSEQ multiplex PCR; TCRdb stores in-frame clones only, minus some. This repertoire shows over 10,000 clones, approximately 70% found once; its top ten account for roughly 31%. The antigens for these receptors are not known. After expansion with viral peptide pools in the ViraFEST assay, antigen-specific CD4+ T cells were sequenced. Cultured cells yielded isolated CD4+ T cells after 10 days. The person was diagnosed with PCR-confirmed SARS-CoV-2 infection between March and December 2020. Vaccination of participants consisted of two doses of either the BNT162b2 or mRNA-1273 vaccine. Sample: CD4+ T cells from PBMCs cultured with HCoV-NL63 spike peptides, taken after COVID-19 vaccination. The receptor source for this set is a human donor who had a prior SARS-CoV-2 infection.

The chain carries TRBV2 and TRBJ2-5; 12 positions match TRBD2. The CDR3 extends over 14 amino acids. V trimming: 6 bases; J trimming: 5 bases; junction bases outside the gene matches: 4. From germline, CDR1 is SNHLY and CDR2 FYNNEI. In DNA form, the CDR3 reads TGTGCCAGCAGCTTTGGGACTAGCGGGGAGACCCAGTACTTC. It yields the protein CASSFGTSGETQYF.

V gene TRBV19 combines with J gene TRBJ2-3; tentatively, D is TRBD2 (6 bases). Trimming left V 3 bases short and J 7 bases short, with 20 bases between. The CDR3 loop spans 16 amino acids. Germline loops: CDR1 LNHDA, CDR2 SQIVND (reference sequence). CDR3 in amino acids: CASSIYGDWRANTQYF. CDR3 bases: TGTGCCAGTAGTATTTATGGGGACTGGAGAGCAAATACGCAGTATTTT.

CDR3 protein: CASSRGRYNEQFF. CDR3 coding DNA: TGTGCCAGCAGCCGAGGGAGGTACAATGAGCAGTTCTTC. V usage is TRBV7-8 and J usage is TRBJ2-1, with D maybe TRBD2 (6 bases). Germline assignment: CDR1 SGHVS and CDR2 FQNEAQ. The V and J ends lost 5 bases and 4 bases respectively, with 9 bases between them. This CDR3 spans 13 amino acids.

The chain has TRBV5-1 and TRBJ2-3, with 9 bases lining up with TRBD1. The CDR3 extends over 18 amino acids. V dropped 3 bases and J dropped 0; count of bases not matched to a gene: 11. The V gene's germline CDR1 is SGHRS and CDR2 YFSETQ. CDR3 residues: CASSYGQGTYSSTDTQYF. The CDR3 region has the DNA TGCGCCAGCAGCTACGGACAGGGGACCTATTCTAGCACAGATACGCAGTATTTT.

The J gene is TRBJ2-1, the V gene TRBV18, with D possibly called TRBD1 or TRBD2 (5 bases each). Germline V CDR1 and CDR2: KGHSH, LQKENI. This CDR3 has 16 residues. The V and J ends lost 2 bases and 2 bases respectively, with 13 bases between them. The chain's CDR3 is CASSPAGTETYNEQFF. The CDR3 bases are TGTGCCAGCTCACCAGCCGGGACGGAGACCTACAATGAGCAGTTCTTC. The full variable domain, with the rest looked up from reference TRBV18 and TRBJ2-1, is NAGVMQNPRHLVRRRGQEARLRCSPMKGHSHVYWYRQLPEEGLKFMVYLQKENIIDESGMPKERFSAEFPKEGPSILRIQQVVRGDSAAYFCASSPAGTETYNEQFFGPGTRLTVL.

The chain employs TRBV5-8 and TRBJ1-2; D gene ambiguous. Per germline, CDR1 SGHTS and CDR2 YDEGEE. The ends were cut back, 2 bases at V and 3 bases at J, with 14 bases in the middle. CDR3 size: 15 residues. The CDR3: CASSFPRRGDYGYTF. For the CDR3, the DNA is TGTGCCAGCAGCTTTCCCAGAAGAGGAGACTATGGCTACACCTTC.

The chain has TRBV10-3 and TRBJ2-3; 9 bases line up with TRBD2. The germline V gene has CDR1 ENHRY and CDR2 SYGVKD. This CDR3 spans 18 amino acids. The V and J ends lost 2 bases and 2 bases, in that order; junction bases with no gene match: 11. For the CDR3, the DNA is TGTGCCATCAGTGAGAACAGTATGAGCGGGAGGCCCACAGATACGCAGTATTTT. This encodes CAISENSMSGRPTDTQYF.

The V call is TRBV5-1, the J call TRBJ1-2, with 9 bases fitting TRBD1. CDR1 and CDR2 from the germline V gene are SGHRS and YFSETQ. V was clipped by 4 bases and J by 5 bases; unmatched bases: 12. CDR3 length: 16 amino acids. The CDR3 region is CASSVLPGQGRYGYTF. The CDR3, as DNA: TGCGCCAGCAGCGTTCTCCCGGGACAGGGTCGATATGGCTACACCTTC.

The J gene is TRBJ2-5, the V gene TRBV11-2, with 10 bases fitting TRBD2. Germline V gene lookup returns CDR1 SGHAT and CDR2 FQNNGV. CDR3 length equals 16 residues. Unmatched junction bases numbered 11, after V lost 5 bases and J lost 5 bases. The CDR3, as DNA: TGTGCCAGCAGCCCGAGGACTAGCGGCGTTCCGGAGACCCAGTACTTC. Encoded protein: CASSPRTSGVPETQYF.

This CDR3 reads CASSPGQGTYGYTF. The DNA of the CDR3 is TGCGCCAGCAGCCCCGGACAGGGGACCTATGGCTACACCTTC. This chain joins TRBV5-1 and TRBJ1-2; TRBD1 agrees at 9 bases. The germline CDR1 and CDR2 sequences are SGHRS and YFSETQ. The J segment lost 4 bases and the V segment lost 4 bases, leaving 5 bases of the junction unmatched. CDR3 length equals 14 residues.

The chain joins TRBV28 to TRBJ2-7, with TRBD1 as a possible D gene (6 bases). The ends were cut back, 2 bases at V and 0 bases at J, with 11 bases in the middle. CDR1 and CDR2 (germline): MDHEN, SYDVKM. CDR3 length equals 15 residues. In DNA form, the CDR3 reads TGTGCCAGCAGTTTAGGGGGCCAAAGCTCCTACGAGCAGTACTTC. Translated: CASSLGGQSSYEQYF.

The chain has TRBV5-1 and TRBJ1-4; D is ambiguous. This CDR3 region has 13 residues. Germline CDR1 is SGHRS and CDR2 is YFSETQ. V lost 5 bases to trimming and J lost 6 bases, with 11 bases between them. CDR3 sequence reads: CASRRKEHEKLFF. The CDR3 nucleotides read TGCGCCAGCAGGCGGAAGGAGCATGAAAAACTGTTTTTT.

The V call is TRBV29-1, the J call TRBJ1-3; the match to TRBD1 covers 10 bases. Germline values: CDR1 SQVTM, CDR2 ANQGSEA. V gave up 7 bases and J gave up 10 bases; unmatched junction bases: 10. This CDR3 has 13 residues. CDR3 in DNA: TGCAGCGCCCTCGACAGGGGGCAAAGGACCATATATTTT. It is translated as CSALDRGQRTIYF.

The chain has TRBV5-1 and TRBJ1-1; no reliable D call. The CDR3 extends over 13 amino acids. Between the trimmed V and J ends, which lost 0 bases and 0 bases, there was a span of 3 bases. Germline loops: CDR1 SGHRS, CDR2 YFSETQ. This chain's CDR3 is CASSLVVNTEAFF. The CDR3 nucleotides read TGCGCCAGCAGCTTGGTTGTGAACACTGAAGCTTTCTTT.

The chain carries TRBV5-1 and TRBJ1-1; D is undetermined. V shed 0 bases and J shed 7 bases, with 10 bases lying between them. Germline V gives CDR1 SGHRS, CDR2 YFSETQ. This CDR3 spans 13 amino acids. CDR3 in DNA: TGCGCCAGCAGCTTGGCCCTACAAGGTGAAGCTTTCTTT. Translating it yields CASSLALQGEAFF.

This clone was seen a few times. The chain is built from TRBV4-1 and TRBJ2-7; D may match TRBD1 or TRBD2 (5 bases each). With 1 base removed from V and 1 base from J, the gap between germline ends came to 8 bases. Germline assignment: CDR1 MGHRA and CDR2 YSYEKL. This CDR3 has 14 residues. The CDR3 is CASSQAGGSYEQYF. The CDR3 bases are TGCGCCAGCAGCCAAGCTGGGGGATCCTACGAGCAGTACTTC.

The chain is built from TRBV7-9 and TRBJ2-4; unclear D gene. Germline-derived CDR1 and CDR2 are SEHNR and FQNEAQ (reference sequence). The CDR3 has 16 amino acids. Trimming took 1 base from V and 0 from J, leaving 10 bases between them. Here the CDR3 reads CASSLVATLAKNIQYF. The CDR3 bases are TGTGCCAGCAGCTTAGTGGCGACCTTAGCCAAAAACATTCAGTACTTC.

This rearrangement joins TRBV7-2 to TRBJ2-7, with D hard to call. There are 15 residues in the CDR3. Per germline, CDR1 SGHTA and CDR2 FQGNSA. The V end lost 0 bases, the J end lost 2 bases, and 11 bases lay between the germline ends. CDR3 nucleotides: TGTGCCAGCAGCTTAGCGCAATCTCGACCCTACGAGCAGTACTTC. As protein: CASSLAQSRPYEQYF. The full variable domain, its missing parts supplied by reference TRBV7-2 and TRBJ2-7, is GAGVSQSPSNKVTEKGKDVELRCDPISGHTALYWYRQSLGQGLEFLIYFQGNSAPDKSGLPSDRFSAERTGGSVSTLTIQRTQQEDSAVYLCASSLAQSRPYEQYFGPGTRLTVT.

CDR3 residues: CASSLVAGGSTDTQYF. CDR3 bases: TGTGCCAGCAGCTTGGTGGCGGGGGGAAGCACAGATACGCAGTATTTT. The V and J genes are TRBV5-6 and TRBJ2-3, with 8 nucleotides matching TRBD2. Unmatched junction bases numbered 3, after V lost 0 bases and J lost 0 bases. The CDR3 is 16 residues long. Germline loops: CDR1 SGHDT, CDR2 YYEEEE.

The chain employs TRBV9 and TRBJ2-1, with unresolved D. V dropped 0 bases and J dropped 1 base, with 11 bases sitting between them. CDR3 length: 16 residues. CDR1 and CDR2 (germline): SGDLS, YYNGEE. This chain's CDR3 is CASSVGATQSYNEQFF. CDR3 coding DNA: TGTGCCAGCAGCGTAGGTGCAACCCAATCCTACAATGAGCAGTTCTTC.

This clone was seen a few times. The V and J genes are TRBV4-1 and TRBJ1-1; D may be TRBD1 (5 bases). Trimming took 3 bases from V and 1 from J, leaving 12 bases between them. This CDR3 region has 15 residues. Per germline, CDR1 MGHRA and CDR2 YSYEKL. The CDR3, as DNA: TGCGCCAGCAGCCAGAAAGGGGCCGGGAACACTGAAGCTTTCTTT. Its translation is CASSQKGAGNTEAFF.

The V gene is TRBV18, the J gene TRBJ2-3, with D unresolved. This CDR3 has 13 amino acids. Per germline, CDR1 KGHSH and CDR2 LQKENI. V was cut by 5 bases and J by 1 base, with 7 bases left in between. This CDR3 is CASSTGRTDTQYF. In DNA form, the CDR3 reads TGTGCCAGCTCAACCGGGCGCACAGATACGCAGTATTTT.

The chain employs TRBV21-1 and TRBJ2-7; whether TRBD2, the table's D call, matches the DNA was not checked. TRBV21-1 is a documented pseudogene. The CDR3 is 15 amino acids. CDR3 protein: CASSKELAGSYEQYF. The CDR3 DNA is TGTGCCAGCAGCAAAGAACTAGCGGGAAGTTACGAGCAGTACTTC.

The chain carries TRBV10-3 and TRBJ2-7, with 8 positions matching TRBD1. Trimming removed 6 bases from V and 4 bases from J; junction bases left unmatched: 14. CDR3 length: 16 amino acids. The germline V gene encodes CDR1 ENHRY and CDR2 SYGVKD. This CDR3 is CAISRDAGGKGYEQYF. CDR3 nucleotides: TGTGCCATCAGCAGAGACGCAGGGGGCAAGGGGTACGAGCAGTACTTC.

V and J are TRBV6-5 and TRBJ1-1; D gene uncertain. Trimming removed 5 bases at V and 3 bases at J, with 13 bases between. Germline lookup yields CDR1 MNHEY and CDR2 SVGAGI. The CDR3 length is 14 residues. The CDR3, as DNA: TGTGCCAGCAGTCGTAATCCAGAGGACACTGAAGCTTTCTTT. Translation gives CASSRNPEDTEAFF.

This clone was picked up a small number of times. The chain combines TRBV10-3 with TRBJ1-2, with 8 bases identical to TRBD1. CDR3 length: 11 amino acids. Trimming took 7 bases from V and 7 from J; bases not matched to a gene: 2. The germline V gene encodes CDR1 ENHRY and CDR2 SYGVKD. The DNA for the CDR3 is TGTGCCATCACAGGGGGCTCTGGCTACACCTTC. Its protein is CAITGGSGYTF.

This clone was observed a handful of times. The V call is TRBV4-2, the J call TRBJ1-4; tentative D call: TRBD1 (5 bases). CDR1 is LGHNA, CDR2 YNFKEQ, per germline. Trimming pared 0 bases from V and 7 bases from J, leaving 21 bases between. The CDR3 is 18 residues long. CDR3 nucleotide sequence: TGTGCCAGCAGCCAAGAAGGGAGTTTGGTGGGACGAGGTGAAAAACTGTTTTTT. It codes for CASSQEGSLVGRGEKLFF.